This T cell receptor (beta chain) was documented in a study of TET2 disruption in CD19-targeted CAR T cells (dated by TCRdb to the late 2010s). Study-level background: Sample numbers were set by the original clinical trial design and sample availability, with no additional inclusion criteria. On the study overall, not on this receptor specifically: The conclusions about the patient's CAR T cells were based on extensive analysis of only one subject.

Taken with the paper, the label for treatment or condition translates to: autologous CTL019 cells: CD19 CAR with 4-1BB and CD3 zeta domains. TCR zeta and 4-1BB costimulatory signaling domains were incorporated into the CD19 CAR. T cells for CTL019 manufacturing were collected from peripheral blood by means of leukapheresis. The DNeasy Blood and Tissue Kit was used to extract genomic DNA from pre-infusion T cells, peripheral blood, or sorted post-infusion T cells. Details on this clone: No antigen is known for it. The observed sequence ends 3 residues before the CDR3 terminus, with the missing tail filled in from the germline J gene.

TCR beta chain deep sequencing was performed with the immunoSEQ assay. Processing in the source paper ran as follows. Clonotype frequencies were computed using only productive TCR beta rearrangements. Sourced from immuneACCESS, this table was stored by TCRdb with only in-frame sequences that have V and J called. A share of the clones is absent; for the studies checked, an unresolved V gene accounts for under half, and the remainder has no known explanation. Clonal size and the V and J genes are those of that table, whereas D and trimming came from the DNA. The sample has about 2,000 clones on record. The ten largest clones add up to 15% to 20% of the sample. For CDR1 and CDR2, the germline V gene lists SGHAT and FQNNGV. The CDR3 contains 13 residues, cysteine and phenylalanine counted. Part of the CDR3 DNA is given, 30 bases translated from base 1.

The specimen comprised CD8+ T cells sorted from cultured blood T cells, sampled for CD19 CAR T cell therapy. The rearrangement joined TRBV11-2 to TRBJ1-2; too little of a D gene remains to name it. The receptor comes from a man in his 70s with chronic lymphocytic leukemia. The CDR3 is CASSLEVAGDYTF. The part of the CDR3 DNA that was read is TGTGCCAGCAGCTTAGAGGTAGCGGGCGAC.